Given below is one TCR beta chain in context. These data originate in a study of blood T cell repertoires in COVID-19. Across the study: Acute-phase and convalescent COVID-19 samples originated in the United States, Italy and Spain. PBMCs, B-cell-depleted T cells, or T cells were the source of the cDNA or gDNA that made up the material.

Original methodology: Cell counts per sample came from amplifying reference gene primers. Libraries were prepared by immunoSEQ multiplex PCR; TCRdb keeps only in-frame clonotypes and omits some of them. V and J calls and clone size are those listed in that table; D and trimming were worked out from the DNA. The repertoire holds a few hundred thousand clones, with about 82% as singletons. CDR3 length equals 19 residues. V lost 0 bases and J 4 bases, leaving 21 bases between the germline ends. CDR1 and CDR2 from the germline V gene are KGHSH and LQKENI. V usage is TRBV18 and J usage is TRBJ1-4, with D hard to call. Source material: peripheral blood. This TCR was recovered from a woman aged 50 to 65 with acute or convalescent COVID-19. The CDR3 nucleotides are TGTGCCAGCTCACCACCGATTTTCTCGCAGCGCGAGGTTAATGAAAAACTGTTTTTT. Residues: CASSPPIFSQREVNEKLFF.